The rows below give T cell receptor beta chains drawn from one sample of a study of blood T cells in healthy people across ages. TCRdb processed the 5' RACE reads anew with MiXCR; each CDR3 protein has one entry. The sample has 450,000 to 700,000 distinct CDR3 sequences, roughly a quarter seen once. The sequencing sample was made of blood. The origin of the receptors is a woman between 65 and 79 years old in good health. Each CDR3 is given with its conserved first and last residue. Each record gives: V gene, clone size, J gene, D gene, CDR3 DNA, CDR3 protein. D genes are given only for firm matches. Rows give clone size only sometimes, using once, few, many, or a class for an expanded clone.

V gene: TRBV20-1; clone size: few; J gene: TRBJ2-5; D gene: TRBD2; CDR3 DNA: TGCAGTGCTATTGCGGGGGGTGATCAAGAGACCCAGTACTTC; CDR3 protein: CSAIAGGDQETQYF
V gene: TRBV3-1; clone size: -; J gene: TRBJ2-7; D gene: -; CDR3 DNA: TGTGCCAGCAGCCAAGCGTCCGGGATCTCCTACGAGCAGTACTTC; CDR3 protein: CASSQASGISYEQYF
V gene: TRBV6-1; clone size: few; J gene: TRBJ1-3; D gene: TRBD1; CDR3 DNA: TGTGCCAGCAGCGGCCACAGGGGCGCTGGAAACACCATATATTTT; CDR3 protein: CASSGHRGAGNTIYF
V gene: TRBV20-1; clone size: -; J gene: TRBJ1-1; D gene: TRBD1; CDR3 DNA: TGCAGTGCTAGGGCTCCGGGACAGGGAGATACTGAAGCTTTCTTT; CDR3 protein: CSARAPGQGDTEAFF
V gene: TRBV10-3; clone size: few; J gene: TRBJ1-4; D gene: -; CDR3 DNA: TGTGCCATCAGGCCCGCTGGGACGAGGCCTGAAAAACTGGTTTTT; CDR3 protein: CAIRPAGTRPEKLVF
V gene: TRBV18; clone size: -; J gene: TRBJ1-4; D gene: -; CDR3 DNA: TGTGCCAGCTCACCTTCGGGGGCTTATGAAAAACTGTTTTTT; CDR3 protein: CASSPSGAYEKLFF
V gene: TRBV29-1; clone size: -; J gene: TRBJ2-7; D gene: TRBD1; CDR3 DNA: TGCAGCGCTGAAGATATGGACAGGGGATCCAGTATCGAGCAGTACTTC; CDR3 protein: CSAEDMDRGSSIEQYF
V gene: TRBV6-5; clone size: few; J gene: TRBJ1-5; D gene: -; CDR3 DNA: TGTGCCAGCGGCAAGATAGCGCCCCAGCATTTT; CDR3 protein: CASGKIAPQHF
V gene: TRBV30; clone size: -; J gene: TRBJ2-4; D gene: TRBD2; CDR3 DNA: TGTGCCTGGAGGGCGGGGGTGCTAGCCAAAAGCATTCAGTACTTC; CDR3 protein: CAWRAGVLAKSIQYF
V gene: TRBV29-1; clone size: -; J gene: TRBJ2-3; D gene: -; CDR3 DNA: TGCAGCTTGGGCCCTATTGGCGGGGCTAGCACAGATACGCAGTATTTT; CDR3 protein: CSLGPIGGASTDTQYF
V gene: TRBV5-1; clone size: -; J gene: TRBJ1-1; D gene: -; CDR3 DNA: TGCGCCAGCAGGGGTCGAGTACAGGCCCCTATTCTTGAAGCTTTCTTT; CDR3 protein: CASRGRVQAPILEAFF
V gene: TRBV7-9; clone size: few; J gene: TRBJ2-5; D gene: -; CDR3 DNA: TGTGCCAGCAGCTTAGGGCAGGGGTTCCAAGAGACCCAGTACTTC; CDR3 protein: CASSLGQGFQETQYF
V gene: TRBV29-1; clone size: -; J gene: TRBJ1-5; D gene: TRBD1; CDR3 DNA: TGCAGCGGGACAGGGCAGCCCGAGCATTTT; CDR3 protein: CSGTGQPEHF
V gene: TRBV7-3; clone size: -; J gene: TRBJ2-3; D gene: -; CDR3 DNA: TGCGCCAGCAGCCCTCGGCCCTGGCGGGGTCTGCCAGATACGCAGTATTTT; CDR3 protein: CASSPRPWRGLPDTQYF
V gene: TRBV5-1; clone size: few; J gene: TRBJ1-1; D gene: TRBD1; CDR3 DNA: TGCGCCAGCAGCTTGGCTGGGACAGAACTACTTCACGAAGCTTTCTTT; CDR3 protein: CASSLAGTELLHEAFF
V gene: TRBV7-9; clone size: -; J gene: TRBJ1-1; D gene: -; CDR3 DNA: TGTGCCAGCAGCCTCCCCACGAGTGAAGCTTTCTTT; CDR3 protein: CASSLPTSEAFF
V gene: TRBV6-5; clone size: -; J gene: TRBJ1-2; D gene: -; CDR3 DNA: TGTGCCAGCAGTTACGACGGCCACTATGGCTACACCTTC; CDR3 protein: CASSYDGHYGYTF
V gene: TRBV29-1; clone size: few; J gene: TRBJ2-7; D gene: -; CDR3 DNA: TGCAGCGTATCCCAAACGACGTCCTACGAGCAGTACTTC; CDR3 protein: CSVSQTTSYEQYF
V gene: TRBV20-1; clone size: -; J gene: TRBJ1-2; D gene: -; CDR3 DNA: TGCAGTGCTATAGAGAACCTCAGGGGTGGCTACACCTTC; CDR3 protein: CSAIENLRGGYTF
V gene: TRBV24-1; clone size: -; J gene: TRBJ2-5; D gene: -; CDR3 DNA: TGTGCCACCTCTGGGGGAACAGACCAAGAGACCCAGTACTTC; CDR3 protein: CATSGGTDQETQYF
V gene: TRBV20-1; clone size: few; J gene: TRBJ1-1; D gene: -; CDR3 DNA: TGCAGTGCTAGAGATTGGGGGGGGAACACTGAAGCTTTCTTT; CDR3 protein: CSARDWGGNTEAFF
V gene: TRBV14; clone size: -; J gene: TRBJ2-4; D gene: -; CDR3 DNA: TGTGCCAGCAGCCAGGGGGCCTTAGACATTCAGTACTTC; CDR3 protein: CASSQGALDIQYF
V gene: TRBV7-2; clone size: -; J gene: TRBJ2-1; D gene: TRBD1; CDR3 DNA: TGTGCCAGCAGCCGCCGGGACAGGGGTTTGAATGAGCAGTTCTTC; CDR3 protein: CASSRRDRGLNEQFF
V gene: TRBV4-3; clone size: -; J gene: TRBJ1-4; D gene: -; CDR3 DNA: TGCGCCAGCAGCCCAAGTAGGGCGGTTGGTGAAAAACTGTTTTTT; CDR3 protein: CASSPSRAVGEKLFF
V gene: TRBV20-1; clone size: -; J gene: TRBJ2-1; D gene: TRBD2; CDR3 DNA: TGCAGTGCTAGGGTAGCGGGGAAGGACAATGAGCAGTTCTTC; CDR3 protein: CSARVAGKDNEQFF
V gene: TRBV20-1; clone size: -; J gene: TRBJ2-1; D gene: -; CDR3 DNA: TGCAGTGCCGAGGGGACCCCGAGCTCCTACAATGAGCAGTTCTTC; CDR3 protein: CSAEGTPSSYNEQFF
V gene: TRBV2; clone size: -; J gene: TRBJ2-7; D gene: -; CDR3 DNA: TGTGCCAGCCAGCGAGCAGACAGAACCTACGAGCAGTACTTC; CDR3 protein: CASQRADRTYEQYF
V gene: TRBV7-8; clone size: -; J gene: TRBJ1-4; D gene: -; CDR3 DNA: TGTGCCAGCAGCTCAATAGAAACAGGGTCAAAACTGTTTTTT; CDR3 protein: CASSSIETGSKLFF
V gene: TRBV5-1; clone size: -; J gene: TRBJ1-1; D gene: TRBD1; CDR3 DNA: TGCGCCAGCAGCTATGGACAGGGGGATGCCATTGAAGCTTTCTTT; CDR3 protein: CASSYGQGDAIEAFF
V gene: TRBV10-3; clone size: few; J gene: TRBJ2-1; D gene: -; CDR3 DNA: TGTGCCACCAGAGCTAGCGTCGGGAGCTCCTACAATGAGCAGTTCTTC; CDR3 protein: CATRASVGSSYNEQFF
V gene: TRBV9; clone size: few; J gene: TRBJ1-4; D gene: -; CDR3 DNA: TGTGCCAGCACCCGGGACGCAACTAATGAAAAACTGTTTTTT; CDR3 protein: CASTRDATNEKLFF
V gene: TRBV5-1; clone size: -; J gene: TRBJ2-5; D gene: TRBD2; CDR3 DNA: TGCGCCAGCAGCTCCGGACTAGCGGAAGGGACCCAGTACTTC; CDR3 protein: CASSSGLAEGTQYF
V gene: TRBV4-2; clone size: few; J gene: TRBJ2-5; D gene: -; CDR3 DNA: TGTGCCAGCAGCCAAGAAATTACTAGCCGGGAGACCCAGTACTTC; CDR3 protein: CASSQEITSRETQYF
V gene: TRBV5-6; clone size: -; J gene: TRBJ2-5; D gene: TRBD2; CDR3 DNA: TGTGCCAGCAGCTTGATCCAGGGAGGGCAAGAGACCCAGTACTTC; CDR3 protein: CASSLIQGGQETQYF
V gene: TRBV7-2; clone size: -; J gene: TRBJ1-1; D gene: -; CDR3 DNA: TGTGCCAGCAGCGGGGGTTCTTACACTGAAGCTTTCTTT; CDR3 protein: CASSGGSYTEAFF
V gene: TRBV24-1; clone size: -; J gene: TRBJ2-7; D gene: TRBD1; CDR3 DNA: TGTGCCACCAGTGAGAAACCGGGACAGGGTCCCTACGAGCAGTACTTC; CDR3 protein: CATSEKPGQGPYEQYF